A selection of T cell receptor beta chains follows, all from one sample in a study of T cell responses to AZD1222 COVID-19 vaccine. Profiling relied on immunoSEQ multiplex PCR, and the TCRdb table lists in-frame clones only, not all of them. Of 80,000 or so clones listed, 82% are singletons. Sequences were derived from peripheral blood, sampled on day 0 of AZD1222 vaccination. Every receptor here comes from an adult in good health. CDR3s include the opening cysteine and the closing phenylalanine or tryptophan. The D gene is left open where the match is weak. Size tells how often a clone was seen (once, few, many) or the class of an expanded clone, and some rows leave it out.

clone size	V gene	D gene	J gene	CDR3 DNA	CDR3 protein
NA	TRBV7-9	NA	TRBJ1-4	TGTGCCAGCAGCTTGGCAGGAGACGCAGAAAAACTGTTTTTT	CASSLAGDAEKLFF
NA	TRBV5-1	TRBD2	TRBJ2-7	TGCGCCAGCAGCTTGACTAGCGGGGTTTACGAGCAGTACTTC	CASSLTSGVYEQYF
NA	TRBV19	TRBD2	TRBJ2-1	TGTGCCAGTATCAGGACTAGCGGGAGTTACAATGAGCAGTTCTTC	CASIRTSGSYNEQFF
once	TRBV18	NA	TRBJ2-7	TGTGCCAGCTCACTTCCGACAGCCTCCTACGAGCAGTACTTC	CASSLPTASYEQYF
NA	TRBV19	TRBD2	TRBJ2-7	TGTGCCAGTAGTATAGATGTGGCGGGACTAGCGGGAGCAGCCTACGAGCAGTACTTC	CASSIDVAGLAGAAYEQYF
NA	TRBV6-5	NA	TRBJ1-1	TGTGCCAGCAGTTACGGCGAGGACAGGAACACTGAAGCTTTCTTT	CASSYGEDRNTEAFF
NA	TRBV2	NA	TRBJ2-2	TGTGCCACCGAGGGCAGCGGGCGGAACACCGGGGAGCTGTTTTTT	CATEGSGRNTGELFF
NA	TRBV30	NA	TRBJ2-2	TGTGCCTGGAGTGTAGGCCGCACCGGGGAGCTGTTTTTT	CAWSVGRTGELFF
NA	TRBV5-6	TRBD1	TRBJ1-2	TGTGCCAGCAGCTTGAGGTCGGGGACAGGGGGCCCTGGCTACACCTTC	CASSLRSGTGGPGYTF
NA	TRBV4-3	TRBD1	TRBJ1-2	TGCGCCAGCAGCCAAGACCAGGGGGCAAGCTATGGCTACACCTTC	CASSQDQGASYGYTF
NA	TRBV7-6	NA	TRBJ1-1	TGTGCCGGCAGCTCGATAAACCGGGGAGACACTGAAGCTTTCTTT	CAGSSINRGDTEAFF
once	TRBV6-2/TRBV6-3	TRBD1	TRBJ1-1	TGTGCCAGCAGTGACGACAGGGAATATACCGCTGAAGCTTTCTTT	CASSDDREYTAEAFF
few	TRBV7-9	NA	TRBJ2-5	TGTGCCAGCAGCGGGGCGGGAGAGACCCAGTACTTC	CASSGAGETQYF
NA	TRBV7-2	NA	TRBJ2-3	TGTGCCAGCAGCTTGACCGCCGGGACTAGCACAGATACGCAGTATTTT	CASSLTAGTSTDTQYF
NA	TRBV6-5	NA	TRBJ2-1	TGTGCCAGCAGTTACGCCCATACGGGTGAGCAGTTCTTC	CASSYAHTGEQFF
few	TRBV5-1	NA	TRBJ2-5	TGCGCCAGCAGCTTGGGGCACCTCCAAGGAGAGACCCAGTACTTC	CASSLGHLQGETQYF
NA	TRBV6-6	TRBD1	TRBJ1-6	TGTGCCAGCAGTTACGAGGGGACAGCCAATTCACCCCTCCACTTT	CASSYEGTANSPLHF
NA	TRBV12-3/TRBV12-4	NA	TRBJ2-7	TGTGCCAGCAGTCCACAGGGCCCCTACGAGCAGTACTTC	CASSPQGPYEQYF
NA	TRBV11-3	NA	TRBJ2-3	TGTGCCAGCAGCTTAAGTTACAGTCCCACAGATACGCAGTATTTT	CASSLSYSPTDTQYF
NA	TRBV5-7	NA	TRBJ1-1	TGTGCCAGCAGATTCGACCGACTGAACACTGAAGCTTTCTTT	CASRFDRLNTEAFF
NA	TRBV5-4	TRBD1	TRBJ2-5	TGTGCCAGCAGCTTGAGAGACAGGGGGCAAGAGACCCAGTACTTC	CASSLRDRGQETQYF
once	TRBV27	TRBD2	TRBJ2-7	TGTGCCAGCAGTTCAACTAGCGGGAGCTCCTACGAGCAGTACTTC	CASSSTSGSSYEQYF
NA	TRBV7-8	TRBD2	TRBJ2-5	TGTGCCAGCAGCTTAGCGCCGAGACTAGCCAAAGAGACCCAGTACTTC	CASSLAPRLAKETQYF
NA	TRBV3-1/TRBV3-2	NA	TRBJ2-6	TGTGCCAGCAGCACATACTCTGGGGCCAACGTCCTGACTTTC	CASSTYSGANVLTF
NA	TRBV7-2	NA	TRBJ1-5	TGTGCCAGCAGCTACAAGGGGCAGGCCGGCAATCAGCCCCAGCATTTT	CASSYKGQAGNQPQHF
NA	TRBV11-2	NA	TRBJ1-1	TGTGCCAGCAGCTTACGGCTAGGGGGGAACACTGAAGCTTTCTTT	CASSLRLGGNTEAFF
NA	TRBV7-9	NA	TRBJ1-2	TGTGCCAGCAGCTTTGACAGGTCGGGCTACACCTTC	CASSFDRSGYTF
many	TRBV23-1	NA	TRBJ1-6	TGCGCCAGCAGTCAAATAGACGGAATCTCCTATAATTCACCCCTCCACTTT	CASSQIDGISYNSPLHF
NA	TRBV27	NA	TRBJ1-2	TGTGCCAGCAGACCCCCGGCGGGGTCCTACTATGGCTACACCTTC	CASRPPAGSYYGYTF
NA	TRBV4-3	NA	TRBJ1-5	TGCGCCAGCAGCCCGGGTACAGGGAGTAGCAATCAGCCCCAGCATTTT	CASSPGTGSSNQPQHF
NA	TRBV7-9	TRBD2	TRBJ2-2	TGTGCCAGCAGCACTAGCGGGGAGGCCGGGGAGCTGTTTTTT	CASSTSGEAGELFF